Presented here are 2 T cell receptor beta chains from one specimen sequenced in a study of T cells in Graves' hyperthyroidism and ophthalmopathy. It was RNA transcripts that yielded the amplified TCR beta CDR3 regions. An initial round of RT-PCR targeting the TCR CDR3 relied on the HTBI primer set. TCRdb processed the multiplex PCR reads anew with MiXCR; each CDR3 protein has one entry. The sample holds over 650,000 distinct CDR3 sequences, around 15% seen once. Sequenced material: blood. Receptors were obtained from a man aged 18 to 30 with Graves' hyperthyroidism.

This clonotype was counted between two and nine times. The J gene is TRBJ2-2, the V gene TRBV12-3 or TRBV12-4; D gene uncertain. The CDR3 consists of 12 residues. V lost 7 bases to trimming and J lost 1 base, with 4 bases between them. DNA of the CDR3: TGTGCCAGCATCAGGAACACCGGGGAGCTGTTTTTT. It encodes CASIRNTGELFF.

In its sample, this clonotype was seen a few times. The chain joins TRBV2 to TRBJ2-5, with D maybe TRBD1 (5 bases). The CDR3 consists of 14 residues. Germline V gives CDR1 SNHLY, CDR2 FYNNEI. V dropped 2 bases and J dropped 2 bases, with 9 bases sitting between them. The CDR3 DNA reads TGTGCCAGCAGTGAACCCCGACAGCAAGAGACCCAGTACTTC. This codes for CASSEPRQQETQYF.